Sequencing of this TCR beta chain was carried out in a study of response to subunit inactivated influenza vaccine. Study results and limitations: Authors suggested each seasonal influenza vaccination recruits few new T cells.

As concerns this clonotype: Antigen unknown.

From germline, CDR1 is DFQATT and CDR2 SNEGSKA (reference sequence). The CDR3 contains 14 residues. V was pared by 7 bases and J by 0 bases, with 16 bases between. TCRdb re-called the RT-PCR reads with MiXCR, one entry per CDR3 protein. The sample holds around 760,000 distinct CDR3 sequences; around 14% are singletons and the top ten take 5.5% to 7%. The chain links TRBV20-1 to TRBJ2-7, with D tentatively TRBD1 (6 bases). The TCR sequence derives from a man aged 50 to 59 who received an inactivated influenza vaccine. The specimen was PBMCs from blood, collected around 14 days before vaccination. CDR3 coding DNA: TGCAGTGGGTACAGGGATCCAAGCTCCTACGAGCAGTACTTC. It encodes CSGYRDPSSYEQYF.